The source of this T cell receptor (beta chain) is a study of blood T cell repertoires in COVID-19 (dated by TCRdb to the early 2020s). Regarding the complete study: The collaborator samples originated in the United States, Italy and Spain and spanned the acute and convalescent phases of COVID-19. The prospective study material was composed of cDNA or gDNA derived from T cells, B-cell-depleted T cells, or PBMCs. Subjects who had been exposed to COVID-19, were actively infected with it, or had recovered from it provided the deeply sampled blood TCRbeta repertoires that made up the dataset. The repertoires were released in a freely available public database intended as a resource for research on the immune response to SARS-CoV-2. Samples were obtained from the ongoing ImmuneRACE study (first 160 participants) and from about 1,300 subjects provided by 6 global collaborators. A de-identified subject ID, COVID-19 status, age in years and sex were almost always included in the sample metadata. HLA class I and class II types, where available, came from metadata supplied by the sample provider rather than from assay-based typing. Summary of the overall study and its limitations: Clinical and demographic metadata were provided uncurated, with the amount varying by source and participant.

Collaborating institutions collected whole blood in K2EDTA tubes following their own protocols. For TCRbeta analysis, collaborators shipped samples as frozen whole blood, isolated PBMCs, or DNA extracted from either of those sample types. The immunoSEQ Assay, a bias-controlled multiplex PCR, was used to amplify TCRbeta CDR3 regions from genomic DNA. The authors' analysis ran thus. The number of nucleated cells in each sample was estimated by amplification of reference gene primers within the assay. Sequence reads were collapsed and filtered to measure the absolute abundance of every unique TCRbeta CDR3 rearrangement. For each sample, productive Simpson clonality was calculated by taking the square root of Simpson's diversity index across productive rearrangements. TCRdb provides this immuneACCESS table in a form limited to in-frame rearrangements. Some clones are lacking; in checked studies, under half of them reflect an unresolved V gene, and why the rest are absent is not known. V, J and clone size reflect that table, while D and trimming were determined from the DNA. Recorded for this sample are some 230,000 clones; about 85% of them occurred a single time. Of the sample, about 0.93% is held by the ten largest clones.

This clone showed up just once. Its antigen has not been determined. No per-base quality is available; no much larger clone lies one base away. Material for sequencing was peripheral blood. The receptor's source is a man aged 40-49 years with acute or convalescent COVID-19.

For the CDR3, the sequence is CAWSVLWGYTF. The bases are TGTGCCTGGAGTGTTCTATGGGGCTACACCTTC. The rearrangement joined TRBV30 to TRBJ1-2, with no confident D gene call. Reading from cysteine to phenylalanine, the CDR3 counts 11 amino acids. Only the CDR3 DNA stays, 33 bases, in frame from base 1. The germline V gene (reference sequence) supplies CDR1 GTSNPN and CDR2 SVGIG. Relative to germline, V is 0 bases shorter and J is 8 bases shorter, with 7 bases between their ends.